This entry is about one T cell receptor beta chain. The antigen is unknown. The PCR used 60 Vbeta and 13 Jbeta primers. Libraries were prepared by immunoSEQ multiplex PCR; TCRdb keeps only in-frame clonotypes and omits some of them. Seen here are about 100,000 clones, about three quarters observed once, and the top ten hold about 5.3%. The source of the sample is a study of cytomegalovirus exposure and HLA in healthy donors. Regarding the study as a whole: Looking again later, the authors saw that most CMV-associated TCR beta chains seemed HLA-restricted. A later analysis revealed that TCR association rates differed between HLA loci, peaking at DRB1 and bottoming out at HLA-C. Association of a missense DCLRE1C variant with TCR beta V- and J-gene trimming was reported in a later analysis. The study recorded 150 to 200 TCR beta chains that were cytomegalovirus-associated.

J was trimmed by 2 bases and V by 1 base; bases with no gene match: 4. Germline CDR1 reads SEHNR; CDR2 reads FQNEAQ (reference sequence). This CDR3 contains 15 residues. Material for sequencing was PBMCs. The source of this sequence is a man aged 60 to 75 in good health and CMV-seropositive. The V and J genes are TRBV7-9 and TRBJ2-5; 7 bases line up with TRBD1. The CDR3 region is CASSLEGAKQETQYF. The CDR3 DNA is TGTGCCAGCAGCTTAGAGGGGGCTAAGCAAGAGACCCAGTACTTC. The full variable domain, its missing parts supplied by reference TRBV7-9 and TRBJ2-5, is DTGVSQNPRHKITKRGQNVTFRCDPISEHNRLYWYRQTLGQGPEFLTYFQNEAQLEKSRLLSDRFSAERPKGSFSTLEIQRTEQGDSAMYLCASSLEGAKQETQYFGPGTRLLVL.